Shown below are 25 T cell receptor beta chains from a single sample sequenced in a study of T-cell memory formation after mild COVID-19. TCRdb ran MiXCR on the 5' RACE reads and lists one entry per CDR3 protein. Of a few hundred thousand distinct CDR3 sequences listed, under 20% are singletons. The sequenced sample was PBMCs or a T cell subset sorted from them (not recorded which). The receptor source for this set is a man aged 18-30 years who had mild COVID-19 (a few samples of this study predate the infection). Cell type and time point are not known.

V usage is TRBV7-9 and J usage is TRBJ2-2; 14 bases agree with TRBD2. Germline CDR1 and CDR2: SEHNR and FQNEAQ (reference sequence). This CDR3 spans 17 amino acids. J was trimmed by 3 bases and V by 5 bases; bases with no gene match: 5. The CDR3 DNA reads TGTGCCAGCAGCACCTGGACTAGCGGGGGGTACACCGGGGAGCTGTTTTTT. Translation gives CASSTWTSGGYTGELFF.

Ten or more counts support this clonotype. The chain carries TRBV7-3 and TRBJ2-1; TRBD1 is a possible D gene (6 bases). V dropped 5 bases and J dropped 0 bases, with 26 bases sitting between them. The germline gives CDR1 SGHTA, CDR2 FQGTGA. The CDR3 is 20 amino acids. The CDR3 loop reads CASSTRRLLPRGNSYNEQFF. The CDR3, as DNA: TGTGCCAGCAGCACCAGACGGTTACTACCCAGGGGAAACTCCTACAATGAGCAGTTCTTC.

This clonotype was seen only a few times. Its ends do not fully match the called genes, so a read error is possible. This sequence joins TRBV20-1 and TRBJ2-4; 9 bases align to TRBD1. CDR1 DFQATT and CDR2 SNEGSKA come from the germline V gene (reference sequence). The CDR3 has 11 amino acids. Written as DNA, the CDR3 is TGCAGTGCCGTTAACCGGGACAGGGCGGTTTTC. It specifies CSAVNRDRAVF.

This clonotype has just a few counts. The chain recombines TRBV29-1 with TRBJ2-7; maybe TRBD2 (5 bases). The CDR3 extends over 12 amino acids. V lost 4 bases, J lost 7 bases, and 14 bases lay in between. CDR1 SQVTM and CDR2 ANQGSEA come from the germline V gene. The CDR3 coding sequence is TGCAGCGTTGTGGTCCCGGGGAATGAGCAGTACGTC. Protein sequence: CSVVVPGNEQYV.

This clonotype was seen more than once but under ten times. The chain uses TRBV4-3 and TRBJ1-4; maybe TRBD1 (5 bases). Per germline, CDR1 LGHNA and CDR2 YSLEER. This CDR3 comprises 14 residues. The V and J ends lost 8 bases and 7 bases respectively, with 17 bases between them. The CDR3 is CASGDGGASEKLFF. As DNA, the CDR3 is TGCGCCAGCGGAGATGGGGGAGCGAGTGAAAAACTGTTTTTT.

This clonotype was counted a few times. V gene TRBV3-1 combines with J gene TRBJ2-3, with TRBD1 matching 7 bases. The CDR3 length is 15 residues. The J segment lost 5 bases and the V segment lost 4 bases, leaving 9 bases of the junction unmatched. The germline V gene has CDR1 LGHDT and CDR2 YNNKEL (reference sequence). CDR3 in amino acids: CASSPRQGPGDTQYF. The CDR3 DNA follows: TGTGCCAGCAGCCCACGACAGGGTCCGGGAGATACGCAGTATTTT.

The rearrangement uses TRBV3-1 and TRBJ1-3; D not resolved. The CDR3 is 15 amino acids. V dropped 1 base and J dropped 0 bases, with 7 bases sitting between them. The germline CDR1 and CDR2 sequences are LGHDT and YNNKEL (reference sequence). CDR3 sequence (DNA): TGTGCCAGCAGCCAAGGGACCCGCTCTGGAAACACCATATATTTT. Amino acid sequence: CASSQGTRSGNTIYF.

The chain joins TRBV4-3 to TRBJ2-5; maybe TRBD2 (5 bases). The CDR3 extends over 17 amino acids. Germline values: CDR1 LGHNA, CDR2 YSLEER. Trimming took off 0 bases at V and 3 bases at J, with 17 bases between the two ends. CDR3 loop: CASSQELSGTGKETQYF. CDR3 DNA sequence: TGCGCCAGCAGCCAAGAACTATCGGGCACGGGAAAAGAGACCCAGTACTTC.

There are a few counts of this clonotype. This chain connects TRBV11-2 to TRBJ2-1; 10 bases fit TRBD1. The V gene's germline CDR1 is SGHAT and CDR2 FQNNGV. V lost 5 bases and J lost 8; bases outside the gene matches: 9. This CDR3 spans 15 amino acids. The CDR3 DNA is TGTGCCAGCAGCGCGACAGGGGGCGGCTGGCATGAGCAGTTCTTC. This gives the protein CASSATGGGWHEQFF.

The V and J genes are TRBV29-1 and TRBJ2-3; maybe TRBD1 (5 bases). Looked up from germline, CDR1 is SQVTM and CDR2 is ANQGSEA. V lost 4 bases, J lost 1 base, and 12 bases lay in between. This CDR3 region has 14 residues. The CDR3 is CSVARREGTDTQYF. Here the CDR3 DNA reads TGCAGCGTTGCACGCAGGGAAGGCACAGATACGCAGTATTTT.

The genes are TRBV7-9 and TRBJ1-5; D is unresolved. V lost 2 bases to trimming and J lost 5 bases, with 7 bases between them. The CDR3 sequence is 13 residues long. Germline V gives CDR1 SEHNR, CDR2 FQNEAQ (reference sequence). CDR3 sequence: CASSLRSDQPQHF. The CDR3 DNA is TGTGCCAGCAGCTTAAGGTCAGATCAGCCCCAGCATTTT.

This clonotype has at least ten counts. The chain couples TRBV7-2 to TRBJ1-5; possibly TRBD1 for D (5 bases). Germline values: CDR1 SGHTA, CDR2 FQGNSA. Between the trimmed V and J ends, which lost 5 bases and 3 bases, there was a span of 11 bases. This CDR3 is built from 14 residues. CDR3 region: CASSRMGVNQPQHF. In DNA form, the CDR3 reads TGTGCCAGCAGCCGGATGGGGGTCAATCAGCCCCAGCATTTT.

The chain has TRBV7-2 and TRBJ1-1, with D unresolved. V dropped 7 bases and J dropped 1 base, with 7 bases sitting between them. This CDR3 has 12 residues. CDR1 SGHTA and CDR2 FQGNSA come from the germline V gene. This CDR3 reads CASTSRNTEAFF. The CDR3 DNA reads TGTGCCAGCACCAGTCGGAACACTGAAGCTTTCTTT. Drawing the rest from reference TRBV7-2 and TRBJ1-1, the complete variable domain is GAGVSQSPSNKVTEKGKDVELRCDPISGHTALYWYRQSLGQGLEFLIYFQGNSAPDKSGLPSDRFSAERTGGSVSTLTIQRTQQEDSAVYLCASTSRNTEAFFGQGTRLTVV.

V is TRBV28 and J is TRBJ1-5; no clear D. This CDR3 comprises 13 residues. Trimming stripped 10 bases from V and 4 bases from J, with 14 bases between. CDR1 and CDR2 (germline): MDHEN, SYDVKM. CDR3 region: CATLDPGNQPQHF. For the CDR3, the DNA is TGTGCCACCCTGGACCCGGGTAATCAGCCCCAGCATTTT.

This clonotype was picked up a small number of times. V gene TRBV29-1 combines with J gene TRBJ2-7, with D perhaps TRBD1 (6 bases). This CDR3 region has 12 residues. CDR1 and CDR2 (germline): SQVTM, ANQGSEA. Written as DNA, the CDR3 is TGCGGCTACACAGGGTCATCCTACGAGCAGTACGTC. Translation: CGYTGSSYEQYV.

This clonotype was found a few times. The CDR3 nucleotides read TGCAGCGTGGCAGGGCCCCGCACAGATACGCAGTATTTT. Translating gives CSVAGPRTDTQYF. The chain has TRBV29-1 and TRBJ2-3; the D gene is possibly TRBD1 (5 bases). This CDR3 has 13 amino acids. Germline loops: CDR1 SQVTM, CDR2 ANQGSEA. The V gene lost 6 bases and the J gene lost 1 base, with 11 bases spanning the gap.

The chain uses TRBV28 and TRBJ1-1; D perhaps matches TRBD1 (6 bases). There are 14 residues in the CDR3. From germline, CDR1 is MDHEN and CDR2 SYDVKM. The V end lost 7 bases, the J end lost 7 bases, and 19 bases lay between the germline ends. CDR3 in DNA: TGTGCCAGCACTCCTGGGGGGCGACCCCTTGAAGCTTTCTTT. This encodes CASTPGGRPLEAFF.

Only a few counts were recorded for this clonotype. The chain combines TRBV5-1 with TRBJ2-3; the D gene is possibly TRBD1 (6 bases). Germline V CDR1 and CDR2: SGHRS, YFSETQ. Trimming left V 4 bases short and J 3 bases short, with 18 bases between. The CDR3 is made up of 16 amino acids. CDR3 nucleotide sequence: TGCGCCAGCAGCAACTCGACAGGATTGGGGACAGATACGCAGTATTTT. Translating gives CASSNSTGLGTDTQYF.

J is TRBJ2-5 and V is TRBV5-1; no definite D call. Trimming stripped 3 bases from V and 1 base from J, with 10 bases between. Germline lookup yields CDR1 SGHRS and CDR2 YFSETQ. This CDR3 has 14 amino acids. CDR3 region: CASSSRALQETQYF. The CDR3 coding sequence is TGCGCCAGCAGCTCCCGGGCACTCCAAGAGACCCAGTACTTC.

The sample holds a few counts of this clonotype. This chain joins TRBV6-4 and TRBJ1-5; TRBD1 might be the D (5 bases). The V gene lost 2 bases and the J gene lost 5 bases, with 7 bases spanning the gap. Germline V lookup: CDR1 MRHNA, CDR2 SNTAGT. CDR3 length: 13 residues. The CDR3 coding sequence is TGTGCCAGCAGTGACACGGGGGATCAGCCCCAGCATTTT. This sequence encodes CASSDTGDQPQHF.

V usage is TRBV10-3 and J usage is TRBJ1-2, with 8 bases fitting TRBD1. The germline CDR1 and CDR2 sequences are ENHRY and SYGVKD. Losses at the gene ends were 0 bases for V and 8 bases for J; bases not matched to a gene: 5. This CDR3 spans 14 amino acids. The CDR3 loop is CAISESTGEVGYTF. For the CDR3, the DNA is TGTGCCATCAGTGAGTCGACAGGGGAAGTGGGCTACACCTTC.

The J gene is TRBJ1-1, the V gene TRBV19, with a possible D match to TRBD1 (5 bases). V was clipped by 4 bases and J by 7 bases, with 22 bases between them. Germline CDR1 reads LNHDA; CDR2 reads SQIVND (reference sequence). This CDR3 comprises 16 residues. The DNA for the CDR3 is TGTGCCAGTAGTAAGCCAATAACGTGGACAACCAGTGAAGCTTTCTTT. Translating gives CASSKPITWTTSEAFF. Combining the CDR3 with reference TRBV19 and TRBJ1-1 gives the whole variable domain DGGITQSPKYLFRKEGQNVTLSCEQNLNHDAMYWYRQDPGQGLRLIYYSQIVNDFQKGDIAEGYSVSREKKESFPLTVTSAQKNPTAFYLCASSKPITWTTSEAFFGQGTRLTVV.

This clonotype was counted only a few times. CDR3 protein: CSGVTGRFTEAFF. The CDR3 DNA follows: TGCAGCGGGGTGACAGGGCGGTTCACTGAAGCTTTCTTT. The chain links TRBV29-1 to TRBJ1-1, with 7 bases that match TRBD1. The germline gives CDR1 SQVTM, CDR2 ANQGSEA. The CDR3 covers 13 residues. V shed 7 bases and J 4 bases; nucleotides not matched to a gene: 9.

This clonotype was picked up a small number of times. The chain employs TRBV4-2 and TRBJ1-6, with D hard to call. Trimming removed 0 bases from V and 14 bases from J, with 11 bases in between. This CDR3 region has 13 residues. CDR1 and CDR2 (germline): LGHNA, YNFKEQ. The CDR3 is CASSQEPGVTLHF. In DNA form, the CDR3 reads TGTGCCAGCAGCCAAGAACCCGGGGTAACCCTCCACTTT.

There are a few counts of this clonotype. CDR3 loop: CASSYSNGHGYTF. Here the CDR3 DNA reads TGTGCCAGCAGTTACTCCAACGGTCATGGCTACACCTTC. V usage is TRBV6-5 and J usage is TRBJ1-2; no firm D call. CDR3 length equals 13 residues. Trimming stripped 0 bases from V and 6 bases from J, with 8 bases between. Germline CDR1 reads MNHEY; CDR2 reads SVGAGI.